What follows describes a single TCR beta chain. No cognate antigen has been identified for it. Qualities for individual bases were not recorded, and no much larger clone is one base off. A single peripheral blood draw of approximately 120 mL on average was collected from each donor into heparinised tubes. Naive, central memory, regulatory and stem cell-like memory CD4+ T cells were sorted on a BD FACSAria II using a panel including CD45RO, CCR7, CD25, CD127, CD95 and CD27. All sorted populations exceeded 95% purity. Right away, PBMCs were isolated by Lymphoprep density gradient centrifugation and were stained directly, with no culture step. So that batch effects would be minimized, each experiment stained and sorted samples in pairs, pairing one healthy donor with one patient. The data stem from a study of beta chain features in type 1 diabetes listed by TCRdb under 2018. About the study as a whole: Mean age, gender distribution, total cell number and subset yield did not differ between patients and healthy donors. A total of about 100 million sorted cells were examined across all samples, and RNA yield correlated strongly with the number of cells per subset. In the study, TCRB repertoires of sorted circulating CD4+ T cell subsets from recently diagnosed type 1 diabetes patients were compared with those of matched healthy donors. Regulatory and stem cell-like memory subsets were isolated from only 8 patients and about 8 healthy donors, whereas naive and central memory subsets came from all 30 or so donors.

All of the isolated RNA was reverse transcribed with the High Capacity cDNA Reverse Transcription Kit, so expressed TCRB transcripts were sequenced. Naive, central memory and regulatory T cell samples underwent deep immunoSEQ sequencing, averaging around 3.7 million total reads per sample. After sorted cells were lysed in RLT buffer, RNA was extracted with DNase-treated RNeasy Micro or Mini kits, with the choice depending on cell number. To prevent cross-contamination, every cell subset was processed on its own, while patient and healthy donor samples were processed together. TCRB sequences were amplified from cDNA with the immunoSEQ multiplex PCR, producing 87-bp fragments spanning the CDR3 region. Sequencing of the amplicons was done on the Illumina HiSeq platform. Turning to the authors' computational methods: PCR bias was corrected computationally using synthetic template baselines, and reads within Hamming distance 2 were collapsed, with unmergeable singletons discarded. Reads were aligned against IMGT to assign V, D and J genes, CDR3 length and insertions or deletions at six rearrangement sites. Within each subset, clonotype counts were normalized to sorted cell number, after which true diversity and Gini coefficients were computed with the tcR R package. The overlap coefficient, calculated on TCRB nucleotide sequences, was used to measure repertoire sharing. The immuneACCESS repertoire file appears here via TCRdb, limited to in-frame rearrangements. These files lack a portion of the clones; in checked studies, under half of the deficit traces to unresolved V genes, and the cause of the others is not known. V, J and clone size derive from that table, while D and trimming were established from the DNA sequence. Within this sample are more than 150,000 clones, with around 10% of them counted one time only. Jointly, the top ten make up under 2.5% of the sample.

Points the paper makes about the study in general: Naive, central memory and regulatory TCRB repertoires appeared to be more similar among patients than among healthy donors. Patients with type 1 diabetes made fewer insertions and deleted more nucleotides at VDJ recombination sites, implying thymic rearrangement abnormalities. Type 1 diabetes patients showed a moderate but significant shortening of TCRB CDR3 length in all four CD4+ subsets. Because cDNA was sequenced instead of genomic DNA, activated cells with high expression could be over-represented, although the groups did not differ in activation or CD3 levels. Because the HLA sub-analyses included only small numbers of individuals, any influence of HLA type on TCRB rearrangement was left unresolved. Shorter templates might be favored by PCR, yet because patient and control samples were amplified and corrected together, any such skew would affect both groups equally.

According to the germline V gene (reference sequence), CDR1 reads LNHNV and CDR2 reads YYDKDF. Unmatched junction bases come to 0, with V trimmed by 2 bases and J by 0 bases. The CDR3 numbers 14 residues from cysteine through phenylalanine. The CDR3 DNA has 42 bases and is translated from base 1. The sequence was obtained from a man in his late teens or twenties in good health. The V gene is TRBV15 and the J gene is TRBJ2-7; TRBD1 matches 8 bases in the middle. The sample taken for sequencing was central memory CD4+ T cells from blood. The CDR3 loop reads CATSRQGASYEQYF. The DNA sequence is given as TGTGCCACCAGCAGACAGGGGGCCTCCTACGAGCAGTACTTC.